A selection of T cell receptor beta chains follows, all from one sample in a study of blood T cells in healthy people across ages. From the 5' RACE reads, TCRdb called clonotypes with MiXCR, one entry per CDR3 protein. The table includes a few hundred thousand distinct CDR3 sequences, around 30% detected once. Sequencing input: blood. Every receptor here comes from a woman in her seventies in good health. Each CDR3 is given without its conserved first and last residue. Clone size, where shown, is once, few, many, or a class for clones that have expanded.

abundance: few
j_gene: TRBJ1-2
v_gene: TRBV12-3/TRBV12-4
CDR3aa: ASRPDVGYGYT

abundance: -
j_gene: -
v_gene: TRBV7-9
CDR3aa: ASSFGFAGYYEQY

abundance: few
j_gene: -
v_gene: TRBV6-5
CDR3aa: ASSYIGTGNEQY

abundance: many
j_gene: TRBJ2-5
v_gene: TRBV7-6
CDR3aa: ASSQGLAGRETQY

abundance: few
j_gene: TRBJ2-5
v_gene: TRBV5-1
CDR3aa: ASSLAGGLQETQY

abundance: -
j_gene: TRBJ2-3
v_gene: TRBV10-3
CDR3aa: AISETGTSSTDTQY

abundance: few
j_gene: TRBJ2-7
v_gene: TRBV9
CDR3aa: ASSVVQGGEQY

abundance: few
j_gene: TRBJ1-4
v_gene: TRBV20-1
CDR3aa: SARVPGEKLF

abundance: few
j_gene: TRBJ1-3
v_gene: TRBV2
CDR3aa: ASRAITGAEGNTIY

abundance: -
j_gene: TRBJ1-6
v_gene: TRBV21-1
CDR3aa: ASSKVGQGGISPLH

abundance: -
j_gene: TRBJ1-1
v_gene: TRBV20-1
CDR3aa: SASGRADEAF